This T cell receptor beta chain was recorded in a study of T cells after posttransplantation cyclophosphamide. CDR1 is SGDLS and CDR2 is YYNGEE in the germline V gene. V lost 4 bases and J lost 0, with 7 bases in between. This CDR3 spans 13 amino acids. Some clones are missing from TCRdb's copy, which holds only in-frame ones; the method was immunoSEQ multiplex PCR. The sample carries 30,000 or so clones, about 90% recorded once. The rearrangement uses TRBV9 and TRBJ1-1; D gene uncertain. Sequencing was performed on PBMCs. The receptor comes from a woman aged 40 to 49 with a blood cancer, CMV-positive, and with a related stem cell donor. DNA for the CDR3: TGTGCCAGCAGCCCAGGAATGAACACTGAAGCTTTCTTT. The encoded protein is CASSPGMNTEAFF. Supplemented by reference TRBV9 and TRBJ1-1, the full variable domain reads DSGVTQTPKHLITATGQRVTLRCSPRSGDLSVYWYQQSLDQGLQFLIQYYNGEERAKGNILERFSAQQFPDLHSELNLSSLELGDSALYFCASSPGMNTEAFFGQGTRLTVV.